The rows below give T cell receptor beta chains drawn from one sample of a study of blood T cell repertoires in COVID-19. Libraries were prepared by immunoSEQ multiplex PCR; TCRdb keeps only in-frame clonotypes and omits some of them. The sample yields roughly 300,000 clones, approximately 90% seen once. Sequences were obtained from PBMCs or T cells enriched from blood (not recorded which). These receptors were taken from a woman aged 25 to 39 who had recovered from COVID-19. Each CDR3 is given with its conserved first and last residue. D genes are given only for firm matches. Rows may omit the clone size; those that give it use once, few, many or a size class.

CDR3: CASSFGGISSGEAFF
DNA: TGTGCCAGCAGTTTCGGGGGGATCTCGAGTGGTGAAGCTTTCTTT
J: TRBJ1-1
D: -
V: TRBV28
size: -

CDR3: CASSSFGNYGYTF
DNA: TGTGCCAGCAGCAGCTTCGGGAACTATGGCTACACCTTC
J: TRBJ1-2
D: -
V: TRBV27
size: once

CDR3: CASSFRGPQPQHF
DNA: TGTGCCAGCAGCTTTAGAGGTCCGCAGCCCCAGCATTTT
J: TRBJ1-5
D: -
V: TRBV7-9
size: -

CDR3: CASSQDSRGNYGYTF
DNA: TGTGCCAGCAGCCAAGACTCAAGGGGAAACTATGGCTACACCTTC
J: TRBJ1-2
D: -
V: TRBV3-1/TRBV3-2
size: -

CDR3: CASSLARLASTDTQYF
DNA: TGCGCCAGCAGCTTGGCCCGGCTAGCGTCCACAGATACGCAGTATTTT
J: TRBJ2-3
D: -
V: TRBV5-1
size: -

CDR3: CASSPLYSNQPQHF
DNA: TGTGCCAGCAGTCCGCTCTATAGCAATCAGCCCCAGCATTTT
J: TRBJ1-5
D: -
V: TRBV27
size: few

CDR3: CASSPTTGAGETQYF
DNA: TGTGCCAGCAGCCCGACGACAGGGGCAGGAGAGACCCAGTACTTC
J: TRBJ2-5
D: TRBD1
V: TRBV7-9
size: -

CDR3: CASSSQSLRDQETQYF
DNA: TGTGCCAGCAGTTCCCAGTCCCTACGGGACCAAGAGACCCAGTACTTC
J: TRBJ2-5
D: -
V: TRBV28
size: -

CDR3: CASRKQGNTEAFF
DNA: TGTGCCAGCAGAAAACAGGGGAACACTGAAGCTTTCTTT
J: TRBJ1-1
D: -
V: TRBV27
size: -

CDR3: CASSSGTPSYNEQFF
DNA: TGCGCCAGCAGCTCGGGGACACCGTCCTACAATGAGCAGTTCTTC
J: TRBJ2-1
D: -
V: TRBV5-1
size: -

CDR3: CASSEMGRGQIYSNQPQHF
DNA: TGTGCCAGCAGTGAAATGGGTAGGGGACAGATCTATAGCAATCAGCCCCAGCATTTT
J: TRBJ1-5
D: TRBD1
V: TRBV6-1
size: -

CDR3: CASSYEDWPGETQYF
DNA: TGTGCCAGCAGCTACGAAGACTGGCCGGGAGAGACCCAGTACTTC
J: TRBJ2-5
D: -
V: TRBV7-6
size: -

CDR3: CASSQAGQGSYEQYF
DNA: TGTGCCAGCAGCCAAGCGGGACAGGGGTCCTACGAGCAGTACTTC
J: TRBJ2-7
D: TRBD1
V: TRBV4-2
size: -

CDR3: CASSLFDREPQETQYF
DNA: TGTGCCAGCAGTTTGTTCGACAGGGAACCTCAAGAGACCCAGTACTTC
J: TRBJ2-5
D: TRBD1
V: TRBV28
size: -

CDR3: CASSLDRRYGYTF
DNA: TGTGCCAGCAGTTTGGACAGGAGGTATGGCTACACCTTC
J: TRBJ1-2
D: TRBD1
V: TRBV28
size: -

CDR3: CASSSRRQLQETQYF
DNA: TGTGCCAGCAGTTCGCGACGACAGCTCCAAGAGACCCAGTACTTC
J: TRBJ2-5
D: -
V: TRBV6-2/TRBV6-3
size: -

CDR3: CASSSASGIIYEQYF
DNA: TGTGCCAGCAGTTCGGCTAGCGGGATCATCTACGAGCAGTACTTC
J: TRBJ2-7
D: TRBD2
V: TRBV27
size: -

CDR3: CASSTAGTGVSGEQFF
DNA: TGTGCCAGCAGTACCGCTGGGACAGGGGTCTCGGGTGAGCAGTTCTTC
J: TRBJ2-1
D: TRBD1
V: TRBV28
size: -

CDR3: CASSQDQGAGPYNEQFF
DNA: TGCGCCAGCAGCCAAGATCAGGGGGCAGGGCCCTACAATGAGCAGTTCTTC
J: TRBJ2-1
D: TRBD1
V: TRBV4-3
size: -

CDR3: CASSYPGGQYF
DNA: TGTGCCAGCAGTTACCCAGGGGGCCAGTATTTT
J: TRBJ1-3
D: TRBD1
V: TRBV6-6
size: -

CDR3: CAAQGSGYTF
DNA: TGTGCCGCACAGGGCAGTGGCTACACCTTC
J: TRBJ1-2
D: -
V: TRBV30
size: -

CDR3: CASSLGDRGTEKLFF
DNA: TGTGCCAGCAGTTTAGGGGACAGGGGGACTGAAAAACTGTTTTTT
J: TRBJ1-4
D: TRBD1
V: TRBV28
size: once

CDR3: CASSIVRDSAYEQYF
DNA: TGTGCCAGTAGTATAGTCCGGGACAGCGCCTACGAGCAGTACTTC
J: TRBJ2-7
D: TRBD1
V: TRBV19
size: -

CDR3: CASSLMTAAGGTQYF
DNA: TGTGCCAGCAGCTTAATGACAGCGGCGGGAGGTACGCAGTATTTT
J: TRBJ2-3
D: TRBD2
V: TRBV5-6
size: -

CDR3: CASSLVSGSLADTQYF
DNA: TGCGCCAGCAGCTTGGTTAGCGGGAGTTTGGCAGATACGCAGTATTTT
J: TRBJ2-3
D: TRBD2
V: TRBV5-1
size: -

CDR3: CASSVNPSQSMNTEAFF
DNA: TGTGCCAGCAGCGTAAACCCTTCTCAGTCCATGAACACTGAAGCTTTCTTT
J: TRBJ1-1
D: -
V: TRBV9
size: -

CDR3: CASSYSGTSPQETQYF
DNA: TGTGCCAGCAGCTACTCCGGGACTTCTCCACAAGAGACCCAGTACTTC
J: TRBJ2-5
D: -
V: TRBV7-2
size: -

CDR3: CASSEQGGGNEKLFF
DNA: TGTGCCAGCAGCGAACAGGGAGGGGGTAATGAAAAACTGTTTTTT
J: TRBJ1-4
D: -
V: TRBV7-3
size: -

CDR3: CASSDPRAASYGYTF
DNA: TGTGCCAGCAGCGACCCCAGGGCCGCATCATATGGCTACACCTTC
J: TRBJ1-2
D: -
V: TRBV9
size: -

CDR3: CASSTGTLGGKETQYF
DNA: TGTGCCAGCAGCACCGGGACTCTTGGGGGTAAAGAGACCCAGTACTTC
J: TRBJ2-5
D: -
V: TRBV7-2
size: -

CDR3: CASSESRGTYEQYF
DNA: TGTGCCAGCAGTGAATCCAGGGGAACCTACGAGCAGTACTTC
J: TRBJ2-7
D: -
V: TRBV25-1
size: -

CDR3: CASSFSEFYGYTF
DNA: TGTGCCAGCAGTTTCAGCGAGTTCTATGGCTACACCTTC
J: TRBJ1-2
D: -
V: TRBV28
size: -

CDR3: CASSPGQGGEKLFF
DNA: TGTGCCAGCAGCCCGGGACAGGGCGGTGAAAAACTGTTTTTT
J: TRBJ1-4
D: TRBD1
V: TRBV5-6
size: -

CDR3: CASSQAGGSPTDTQYF
DNA: TGCGCCAGCAGCCAAGCGGGCGGGAGTCCCACAGATACGCAGTATTTT
J: TRBJ2-3
D: TRBD2
V: TRBV4-3
size: -

CDR3: CASSRTSGTYEQYF
DNA: TGTGCCAGCAGCAGGACTAGCGGGACCTACGAGCAGTACTTC
J: TRBJ2-7
D: TRBD2
V: TRBV9
size: -

CDR3: CASSDAWAAGFNNEQFF
DNA: TGTGCCAGCAGTGATGCTTGGGCAGCGGGGTTTAACAATGAGCAGTTCTTC
J: TRBJ2-1
D: TRBD2
V: TRBV25-1
size: -

CDR3: CASSDPGQGNTEAFF
DNA: TGCGCCAGCAGTGACCCTGGACAGGGAAACACTGAAGCTTTCTTT
J: TRBJ1-1
D: TRBD1
V: TRBV10-2
size: -

CDR3: CASSSETGEPEAFF
DNA: TGTGCCAGCAGTTCAGAAACAGGGGAGCCTGAAGCTTTCTTT
J: TRBJ1-1
D: TRBD1
V: TRBV5-6
size: -

CDR3: CASSLLVPTGELFF
DNA: TGTGCCAGCAGTTTGCTAGTTCCCACCGGGGAGCTGTTTTTT
J: TRBJ2-2
D: -
V: TRBV5-8
size: -

CDR3: CASSQELSAEAFF
DNA: TGCGCCAGCAGCCAAGAATTATCGGCTGAAGCTTTCTTT
J: TRBJ1-1
D: -
V: TRBV4-3
size: -

CDR3: CASSALAGGAYEQYF
DNA: TGTGCCAGCAGCGCCCTAGCGGGAGGGGCCTACGAGCAGTACTTC
J: TRBJ2-7
D: TRBD2
V: TRBV9
size: -

CDR3: CASTPRWREGRETQYF
DNA: TGTGCCAGCACCCCTCGCTGGCGGGAGGGCCGAGAGACCCAGTACTTC
J: TRBJ2-5
D: TRBD2
V: TRBV6-2/TRBV6-3
size: once

CDR3: CASSLTQGSGNTIYF
DNA: TGTGCCAGCAGCTTAACGCAGGGCTCTGGAAACACCATATATTTT
J: TRBJ1-3
D: -
V: TRBV7-6
size: -

CDR3: CASRETGNQPQHF
DNA: TGTGCCAGCAGGGAGACAGGCAATCAGCCCCAGCATTTT
J: TRBJ1-5
D: -
V: TRBV2
size: -

CDR3: CATATTPNNEQFF
DNA: TGTGCCACTGCGACTACACCGAACAATGAGCAGTTCTTC
J: TRBJ2-1
D: -
V: TRBV19
size: -

CDR3: CASSFSSPETEAFF
DNA: TGCGCCAGCAGCTTTAGCAGTCCTGAAACTGAAGCTTTCTTT
J: TRBJ1-1
D: -
V: TRBV5-1
size: -

CDR3: CASSSGLAGGHEQFF
DNA: TGTGCCAGCAGCTCGGGACTAGCGGGAGGCCATGAGCAGTTCTTC
J: TRBJ2-1
D: TRBD2
V: TRBV6-4
size: -

CDR3: CASSRLAGEEYTQYF
DNA: TGTGCCAGCAGCCGACTAGCGGGAGAAGAATATACGCAGTATTTT
J: TRBJ2-3
D: TRBD2
V: TRBV7-3
size: once

CDR3: CASIVQGGTNEKLFF
DNA: TGTGCCAGCATTGTACAGGGTGGCACTAATGAAAAACTGTTTTTT
J: TRBJ1-4
D: -
V: TRBV2
size: -

CDR3: CSVGGPGKGEAFF
DNA: TGCAGCGTTGGCGGGCCTGGGAAGGGTGAAGCTTTCTTT
J: TRBJ1-1
D: -
V: TRBV29-1
size: -

CDR3: CASGLYQRGYTF
DNA: TGTGCTAGTGGTTTATACCAGCGAGGCTACACCTTC
J: TRBJ1-2
D: -
V: TRBV12-5
size: -

CDR3: CASSQEERETQYF
DNA: TGTGCCAGCAGCCAAGAAGAGAGAGAGACCCAGTACTTC
J: TRBJ2-5
D: -
V: TRBV3-1/TRBV3-2
size: -

CDR3: CASSRDSEQNIQYF
DNA: TGTGCCAGTAGCAGGGACAGCGAGCAAAACATTCAGTACTTC
J: TRBJ2-4
D: TRBD1
V: TRBV2
size: -

CDR3: CASRISGPYEQYF
DNA: TGTGCCAGCAGGATAAGCGGCCCCTACGAGCAGTACTTC
J: TRBJ2-7
D: -
V: TRBV2
size: -